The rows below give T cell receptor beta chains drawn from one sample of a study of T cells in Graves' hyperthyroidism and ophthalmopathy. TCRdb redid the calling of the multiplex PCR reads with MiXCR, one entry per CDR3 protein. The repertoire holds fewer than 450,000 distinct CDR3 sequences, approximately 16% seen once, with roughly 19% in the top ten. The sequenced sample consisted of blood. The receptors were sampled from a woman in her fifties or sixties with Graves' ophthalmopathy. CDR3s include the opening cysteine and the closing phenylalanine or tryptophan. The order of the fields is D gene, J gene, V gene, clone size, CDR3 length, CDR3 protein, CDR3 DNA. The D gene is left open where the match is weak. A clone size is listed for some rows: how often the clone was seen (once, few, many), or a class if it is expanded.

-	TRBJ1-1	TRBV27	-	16	CASSLRGGALGTEAFF	TGTGCCAGCAGTTTAAGGGGGGGGGCTTTGGGCACTGAAGCTTTCTTT
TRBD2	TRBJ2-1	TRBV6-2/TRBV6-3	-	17	CASSYLLGGSTDNEQFF	TGTGCCAGCAGTTACCTTCTTGGCGGGAGTACGGACAATGAGCAGTTCTTC
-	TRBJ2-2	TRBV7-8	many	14	CASSLGLGSGELFF	TGTGCCAGCAGCTTAGGACTAGGGTCCGGGGAGCTGTTTTTT
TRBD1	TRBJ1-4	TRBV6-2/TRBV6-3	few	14	CASTETGGGEKLFF	TGTGCCAGCACCGAGACAGGGGGCGGTGAAAAACTGTTTTTT
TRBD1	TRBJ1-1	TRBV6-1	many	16	CASSSPTGTGWTEAFF	TGTGCCAGCAGTTCCCCGACCGGGACAGGGTGGACTGAAGCTTTCTTT
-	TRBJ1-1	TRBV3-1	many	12	CASSQEERKAFF	TGTGCCAGCAGCCAAGAAGAGAGGAAAGCTTTCTTT
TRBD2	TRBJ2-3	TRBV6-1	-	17	CASSTPGRGRGTDTQYF	TGTGCCAGCAGCACACCCGGCCGCGGGAGAGGTACAGATACGCAGTATTTT
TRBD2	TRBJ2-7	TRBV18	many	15	CASSPPWGAGYEQYF	TGTGCCAGCTCACCACCCTGGGGAGCGGGGTACGAGCAGTACTTC
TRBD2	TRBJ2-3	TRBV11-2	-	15	CASSLDRTSADTQYF	TGTGCCAGCAGCTTAGATCGGACTAGTGCAGATACGCAGTATTTT
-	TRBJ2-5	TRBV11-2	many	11	CASSRKETQYF	TGTGCCAGCAGCAGGAAAGAGACCCAGTACTTC
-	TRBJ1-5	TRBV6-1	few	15	CASSDSGRSNQPQHF	TGTGCCAGCAGTGATTCGGGAAGAAGCAATCAGCCCCAGCATTTT
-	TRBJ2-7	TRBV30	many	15	CAWTTRSRSSYEQYF	TGTGCCTGGACCACCCGCTCCAGGAGCTCCTACGAGCAGTACTTC
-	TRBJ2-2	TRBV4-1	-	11	CASKGSGELFF	TGCGCCAGCAAGGGGTCCGGGGAGCTGTTTTTT
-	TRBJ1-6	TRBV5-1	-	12	CAGSLGGGTLHF	TGCGCCGGCAGCTTGGGGGGGGGCACCCTCCACTTT
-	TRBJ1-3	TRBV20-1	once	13	CSARAAVINTIYF	TGCAGTGCTAGGGCTGCAGTTATAAACACCATATATTTT
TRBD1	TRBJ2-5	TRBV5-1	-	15	CASSLEGTAQETQYF	TGCGCCAGCAGCTTGGAGGGGACAGCCCAAGAGACCCAGTACTTC
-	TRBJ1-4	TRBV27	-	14	CASSLRGTNEKLFF	TGTGCCAGCAGTTTACGTGGGACTAATGAAAAACTGTTTTTT
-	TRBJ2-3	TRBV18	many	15	CASSPEAGSTDTQYF	TGTGCCAGCTCACCCGAGGCAGGGAGCACAGATACGCAGTATTTT
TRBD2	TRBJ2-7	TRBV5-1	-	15	CASSQAVGGRFEQYF	TGCGCCAGCAGCCAGGCGGTTGGCGGGAGGTTCGAGCAGTACTTC
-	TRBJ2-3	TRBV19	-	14	CASSISTGRDTQYF	TGTGCCAGTAGTATTTCGACAGGGAGGGATACGCAGTATTTT
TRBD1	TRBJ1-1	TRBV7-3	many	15	CASSPQGARNTEAFF	TGTGCCAGCAGCCCACAGGGGGCGCGAAACACTGAAGCTTTCTTT
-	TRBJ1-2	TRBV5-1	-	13	CASSLDGGGGYTF	TGCGCCAGCAGCTTGGACGGCGGCGGCGGCTACACCTTC
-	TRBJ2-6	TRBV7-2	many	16	CASSLSGGSGANVLTF	TGTGCCAGCAGCTTATCCGGCGGCTCTGGGGCCAACGTCCTGACTTTC
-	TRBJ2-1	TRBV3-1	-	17	CASSQDANRAPYNEQFF	TGTGCCAGCAGCCAAGACGCAAACCGGGCCCCCTACAATGAGCAGTTCTTC
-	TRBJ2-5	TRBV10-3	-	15	CAISERSGAQETQYF	TGTGCCATCAGTGAACGATCGGGCGCTCAAGAGACCCAGTACTTC
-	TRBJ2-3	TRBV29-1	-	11	CSVDQGNTQYF	TGCAGCGTTGACCAGGGAAATACGCAGTATTTT
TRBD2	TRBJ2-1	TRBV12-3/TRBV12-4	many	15	CASSLVLAGYNEQFF	TGTGCCAGCAGCTTAGTACTAGCGGGCTACAATGAGCAGTTCTTC
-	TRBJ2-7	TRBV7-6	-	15	CASSLGPALSYEQYF	TGTGCCAGCAGCTTAGGTCCAGCGCTCTCCTACGAGCAGTACTTC
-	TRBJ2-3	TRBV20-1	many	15	CSARGGGGSTDTQYF	TGCAGTGCTAGGGGCGGTGGCGGGAGCACAGATACGCAGTATTTT
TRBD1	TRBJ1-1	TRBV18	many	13	CASTGQGNTEAFF	TGTGCCAGTACGGGACAGGGGAACACTGAAGCTTTCTTT
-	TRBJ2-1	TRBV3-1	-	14	CASSHRESYNEQFF	TGTGCCAGCAGCCATAGGGAATCCTACAATGAGCAGTTCTTC
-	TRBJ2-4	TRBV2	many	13	CASSGLGKNIQYF	TGTGCCAGCTCCGGGCTCGGAAAAAACATTCAGTACTTC
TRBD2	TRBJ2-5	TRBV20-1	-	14	CSSEDRGGGPTQYF	TGCAGCTCCGAAGATCGGGGGGGGGGGCCGACCCAGTACTTC
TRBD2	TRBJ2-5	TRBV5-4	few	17	CASSAGTSGRAAVTQYF	TGTGCCAGCAGCGCCGGGACTAGCGGGAGGGCCGCGGTGACCCAGTACTTC
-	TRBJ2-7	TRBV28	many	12	CASSPSAGKQYF	TGTGCCAGCAGTCCCTCAGCGGGTAAGCAGTACTTC
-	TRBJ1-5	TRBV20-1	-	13	CSASWDPNQPQHF	TGCAGTGCCAGTTGGGACCCCAATCAGCCCCAGCATTTT
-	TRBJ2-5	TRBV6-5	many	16	CASSYSSGEGGETQYF	TGTGCCAGCAGTTACTCGTCGGGGGAAGGAGGAGAGACCCAGTACTTC
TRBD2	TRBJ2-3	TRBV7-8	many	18	CASSLPRRLAGDTDTQYF	TGTGCCAGCAGCTTACCTAGAAGACTAGCGGGAGACACAGATACGCAGTATTTT
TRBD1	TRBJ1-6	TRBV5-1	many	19	CASSLAFFDVGTGPSPLHF	TGCGCCAGCAGCTTGGCTTTTTTTGACGTGGGGACAGGCCCTTCGCCCCTCCACTTT
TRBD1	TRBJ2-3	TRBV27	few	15	CASSFRTGNTDTQYF	TGTGCCAGCAGTTTCCGGACAGGGAACACAGATACGCAGTATTTT
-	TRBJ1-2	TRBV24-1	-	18	CATSDLLLVRTTNYGYTF	TGTGCCACCAGTGATTTGCTTTTAGTCCGGACTACTAACTATGGCTACACCTTC
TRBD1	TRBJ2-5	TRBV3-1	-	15	CASSVGQGRWETQYF	TGTGCCAGCAGCGTCGGACAGGGGAGATGGGAGACCCAGTACTTC
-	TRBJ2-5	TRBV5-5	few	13	CASSTGPQETQYF	TGTGCCAGCAGCACGGGGCCGCAAGAGACCCAGTACTTC
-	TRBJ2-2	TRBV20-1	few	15	CSAPWVGSNTGELFF	TGCAGTGCTCCGTGGGTAGGGTCGAACACCGGGGAGCTGTTTTTT
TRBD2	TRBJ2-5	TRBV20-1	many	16	CSARFLTSGITKTQYF	TGCAGTGCTAGATTCCTGACTAGCGGGATTACGAAGACCCAGTACTTC
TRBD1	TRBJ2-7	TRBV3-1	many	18	CASSQAGQGRGELYEQYF	TGTGCCAGCAGCCAAGCGGGACAGGGGCGGGGTGAGCTCTACGAGCAGTACTTC
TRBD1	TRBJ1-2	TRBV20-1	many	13	CSAYTGGLNGYTF	TGCAGTGCTTACACAGGGGGATTAAATGGCTACACCTTC
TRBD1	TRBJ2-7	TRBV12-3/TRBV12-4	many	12	CASSHRGAEQYF	TGTGCCAGCAGCCACAGGGGCGCCGAGCAGTACTTC
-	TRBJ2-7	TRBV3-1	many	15	CASSQDRGRSYEQYF	TGTGCCAGCAGCCAAGATAGGGGACGGAGCTACGAGCAGTACTTC
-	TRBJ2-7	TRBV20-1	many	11	CSARDGSEQYF	TGCAGTGCTAGAGATGGGAGCGAGCAGTACTTC
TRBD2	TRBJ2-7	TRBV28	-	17	CASKFPTGTSGTYEQYF	TGTGCCAGTAAGTTTCCGACCGGGACTAGCGGTACCTACGAGCAGTACTTC